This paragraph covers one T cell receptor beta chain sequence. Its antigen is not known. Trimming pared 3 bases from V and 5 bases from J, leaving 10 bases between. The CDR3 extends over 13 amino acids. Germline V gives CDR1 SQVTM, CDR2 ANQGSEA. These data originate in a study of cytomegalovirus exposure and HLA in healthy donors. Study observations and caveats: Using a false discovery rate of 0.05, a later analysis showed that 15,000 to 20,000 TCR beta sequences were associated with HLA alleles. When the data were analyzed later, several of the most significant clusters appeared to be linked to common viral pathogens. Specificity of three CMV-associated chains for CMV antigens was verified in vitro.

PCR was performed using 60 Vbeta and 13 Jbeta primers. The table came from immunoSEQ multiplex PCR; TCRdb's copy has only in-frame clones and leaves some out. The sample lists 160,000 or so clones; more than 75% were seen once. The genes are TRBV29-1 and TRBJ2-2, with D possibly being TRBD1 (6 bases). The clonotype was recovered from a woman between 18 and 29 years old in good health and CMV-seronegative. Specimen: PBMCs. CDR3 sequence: CSVEWQGTGELFF. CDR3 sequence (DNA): TGCAGCGTTGAGTGGCAGGGGACCGGGGAGCTGTTTTTT.